This T cell receptor beta chain originates from a study of T cells after yellow fever vaccination. Looked up from germline, CDR1 is SEHNR and CDR2 is FQNEAQ (reference sequence). The CDR3 is 13 residues long. Trimming pared 7 bases from V and 2 bases from J, leaving 11 bases between. TCRdb reanalysed the 5' RACE reads using MiXCR and keeps one entry per CDR3 protein. The sample gives roughly 96,000 distinct CDR3 sequences, roughly 8.2% of which show up once; 15% to 20% is in the top ten. Study-wide points: Researchers noted that a small share of clonotypes showed up in both CD4 and CD8 compartments. Boosting was followed by the reappearance of most primary-vaccination clones (approximately 95% CD4, more than 70% CD8). Weaker overall was a secondary response that nonetheless peaked faster, on day 5 versus 15.

The chain is built from TRBV7-9 and TRBJ2-5, with unresolved D. The sequences come from CD8+ T cells not binding an NS4B(214-222) dextramer, sorted from PBMCs, collected approximately 16 days after the first yellow fever vaccination. This clonotype originated in a man younger than 30 who received the YFV17D yellow fever vaccine. This chain's CDR3 is CASIGSIQETQYF. CDR3 DNA: TGTGCCAGCATCGGTTCAATTCAAGAGACCCAGTACTTC.